These 10 T cell receptor beta chains were sequenced from one sample in a study of control samples from healthy donors and cancer patients. Method: immunoSEQ multiplex PCR; TCRdb's copy keeps in-frame clones and lacks some. Here the sample spans about 82,000 clones, around 94% being singletons. Material for sequencing was blood. These receptors were obtained from a young woman in good health.

V and J are TRBV5-5 and TRBJ2-1; D unresolved. The CDR3 is 13 amino acids. Germline CDR1 and CDR2: SGHKS and YYEKEE (reference sequence). V was shortened by 0 bases and J by 2 bases, with 3 bases between the two germline ends. In DNA form, the CDR3 reads TGTGCCAGCAGCTTGGGGGCCTACAATGAGCAGTTCTTC. Amino acid sequence: CASSLGAYNEQFF.

The chain is built from TRBV5-6 and TRBJ2-1, with 9 nucleotides matching TRBD2. The CDR3 sequence is 15 residues long. Germline trimming cut 4 bases from V and 4 bases from J; bases unmatched to any gene: 6. Per germline, CDR1 SGHDT and CDR2 YYEEEE. The CDR3 sequence is CASSHHLAGYNEQFF. DNA for the CDR3: TGTGCCAGCAGCCACCACCTAGCGGGGTACAATGAGCAGTTCTTC.

Turning to this clone: This specimen includes other DNA sequences encoding the same CDR3. The V call is TRBV12-3 or TRBV12-4, the J call TRBJ1-1; 7 bases agree with TRBD1. This CDR3 has 13 amino acids. After removal of 5 bases from V and 2 bases from J, the junction contained 2 bases not matched to a gene. CDR3 sequence (DNA): TGTGCCAGCAGTAGACAGGGTAACACTGAAGCTTTCTTT. This encodes CASSRQGNTEAFF.

The chain couples TRBV5-4 to TRBJ1-4, with D tentatively TRBD1 (5 bases). Deletions cut 0 bases from V and 6 bases from J, with 9 bases between. Germline CDR1 SGHNT, CDR2 YYREEE (reference sequence). The CDR3 extends over 14 amino acids. CDR3 nucleotides: TGTGCCAGCAGCTTGGAGCCCAGGGATGAAAAACTGTTTTTT. It is translated as CASSLEPRDEKLFF.

The chain links TRBV3-1 (or the pseudogene TRBV3-2) to TRBJ1-1; no reliable D call. CDR3 size: 13 residues. V was pared by 4 bases and J by 3 bases, with 9 bases between. Germline V gene data show CDR1 as LGHDT and CDR2 as YNNKEL (reference sequence). CDR3 sequence reads: CASSPQIDTEAFF. Here the CDR3 DNA reads TGTGCCAGCAGCCCCCAGATCGACACTGAAGCTTTCTTT.

This chain links TRBV29-1 with TRBJ2-5; 7 bases line up with TRBD2. This CDR3 has 13 amino acids. After removal of 7 bases from V and 5 bases from J, the junction contained 10 bases not matched to a gene. CDR1 SQVTM and CDR2 ANQGSEA come from the germline V gene. The CDR3 DNA is TGCAGCGCGGGAGGCATCATCGGGGAGACCCAGTACTTC. This codes for CSAGGIIGETQYF.

This chain connects TRBV7-9 to TRBJ2-7; a weak D match, TRBD1 (5 bases). The CDR3 is 13 residues long. Germline CDR1 reads SEHNR; CDR2 reads FQNEAQ (reference sequence). Trimming cost V 1 base and J 6 bases, with 10 bases left between them. The CDR3 here is CASSLGRVSEQYF. DNA for the CDR3: TGTGCCAGCAGCTTAGGCAGGGTCAGCGAGCAGTACTTC.

This chain uses TRBV7-2 with TRBJ2-5; D is ambiguous. The CDR3 runs to 14 residues. CDR1 and CDR2 from the germline V gene are SGHTA and FQGNSA. V was shortened by 5 bases and J by 0 bases, with 10 bases between the two germline ends. Written as DNA, the CDR3 is TGTGCCAGCAGCCGTCCGGCAGACCAAGAGACCCAGTACTTC. Translating it yields CASSRPADQETQYF.

This sequence joins TRBV5-1 and TRBJ1-2; TRBD1 matches at 11 bases. V shed 3 bases, J shed 8 bases, and the junction held 12 bases outside the gene matches. The CDR3 consists of 16 residues. Germline lookup yields CDR1 SGHRS and CDR2 YFSETQ. The CDR3 protein is CASSSGTGGTTGGYTF. The CDR3 coding sequence is TGCGCCAGCAGCTCCGGGACAGGGGGAACCACCGGGGGCTACACCTTC.

The gene calls are TRBV24-1 and TRBJ1-2; D perhaps matches TRBD1 (6 bases). With 3 bases removed from V and 5 bases from J, the gap between germline ends came to 18 bases. This CDR3 contains 16 residues. Germline values: CDR1 KGHDR, CDR2 SFDVKD. The CDR3 nucleotides read TGTGCCACCAGTGATAACACAGCGACAGGCCTATATGGCTACACCTTC. Protein sequence: CATSDNTATGLYGYTF.